The T cell receptor beta chain described here comes from a study of T-cell reconstitution after alpha-beta-depleted transplantation in children (dated by TCRdb to 2016 to 2017). Context from the whole study: Using TCR repertoire profiling, the study quantitatively followed how T-cell immune reconstitution unfolded in children after TCRalphabeta/CD19-depleted allogeneic hematopoietic cell transplantation. The investigation overall reported the following: In some patients, the high TCRbeta diversity seen at day 60 was put down to recipient T cells and intrathymic progenitors that had survived conditioning. The apparently early recovery of alphabetaT-cell counts about two months after transplant reportedly depended on only several hundred rapidly expanded clones that came from non-depleted graft cells. The frequencies of hyperexpanded clones fell over the following months, and after one year, T-cell counts and TCRbeta diversity were mostly attributed to newly produced T cells.

Spanning cysteine to phenylalanine, the CDR3 consists of 17 amino acids. Kept here is only the CDR3 DNA, which spans 51 bases and is read in frame from base 1. V is cut back by 4 bases and J by 10 bases, with 14 bases in the junction unmatched. From a lookup of the germline V gene (reference sequence), CDR1 and CDR2 are SEHNR and FQNEAQ. Only a few counts were recorded for this clonotype. The antigen it binds to is not known. Base qualities are missing; no much larger clone stands one base away. According to the study, the label for this sample's treatment or condition signals: allogeneic hematopoietic cell transplantation with graft depleted of TCRalphabeta T cells and CD19 B cells. TCRalphabeta/CD19-depleted allogeneic hematopoietic cell grafts were given to the transplant recipients, all of whom were children. The protocol used for the library was PCR. For sequencing, an Illumina HiSeq 2500 was employed. To normalize quantification of the TCRbeta repertoire, the TCR libraries were built with molecular barcoding that relied on unique molecular identifiers. Clones were called with MiXCR by TCRdb after fastp trimmed the public reads at Q25, and only in-frame beta chains were retained. Records with the same CDR3 protein are collapsed into one entry carrying the most frequent genes and DNA. Within this sample are a few hundred thousand distinct CDR3 sequences, with 10% of them counted one time only. The ten biggest clones cover 7.5% of the sample.

The chain is assembled from TRBV7-9 and TRBJ2-1, with 12 bases matching TRBD2. The sample in question was PBMCs, obtained before TCRalphabeta/CD19-depleted stem cell transplant. The sequence came from a boy under two years old with acute myeloid leukemia, due to receive a stem cell transplant. The CDR3 in this case is CASSYAGTSGPLGEQFF. Read as DNA, the sequence is TGTGCCAGCAGCTACGCCGGGACTAGCGGGCCGCTTGGCGAGCAGTTCTTC.